Shown below are 25 T cell receptor beta chains from a single sample sequenced in a study of response to subunit inactivated influenza vaccine. TCRdb passed the RT-PCR reads through MiXCR, listing each CDR3 protein once. The sample holds 650,000 to 800,000 distinct CDR3 sequences, around 13% seen once. Sequencing was performed on PBMCs from blood, taken approximately 15 days before vaccination. These TCRs come from a man aged 50 to 59 who received an inactivated influenza vaccine.

A few counts support this clonotype. The chain recombines TRBV6-2 or TRBV6-3 with TRBJ2-2, with 12 bases aligning to TRBD2. This CDR3 is built from 20 residues. J was trimmed by 0 bases and V by 5 bases; bases with no gene match: 13. Germline lookup yields CDR1 MNHEY and CDR2 SVGEGT. Here the CDR3 reads CASSLAGPSGGAANTGELFF. In DNA form, the CDR3 reads TGTGCCAGCAGTCTCGCTGGGCCTAGCGGGGGGGCCGCGAACACCGGGGAGCTGTTTTTT.

This clonotype was counted between two and nine times. V gene TRBV25-1 combines with J gene TRBJ1-5, with no clear D. CDR1 and CDR2 (germline): MGHDK, SYGVNS. The length of the CDR3 is 13 residues. V lost 2 bases, J lost 6 bases, and 8 bases lay in between. This CDR3 is CASSERVGQPQHF. The DNA for the CDR3 is TGTGCCAGCAGTGAACGCGTCGGTCAGCCCCAGCATTTT.

This rearrangement joins TRBV20-1 to TRBJ2-5; D is perhaps TRBD1 or TRBD2 (5 bases each). CDR1 and CDR2 (germline): DFQATT, SNEGSKA (reference sequence). CDR3 length: 16 residues. V lost 3 bases, J lost 2 bases, and 19 bases lay in between. The CDR3 spells CSASPGRRFLQETQYF. The CDR3 coding sequence is TGCAGTGCTAGCCCGGGGCGGAGGTTCCTTCAAGAGACCCAGTACTTC.

This clonotype appeared a few times. The chain uses TRBV2 and TRBJ2-1; 8 nucleotides match TRBD2. V was clipped by 6 bases and J by 5 bases; unmatched bases: 9. This CDR3 has 15 residues. The germline V gene has CDR1 SNHLY and CDR2 FYNNEI. This chain's CDR3 is CASRVGGGTNNEQFF. The CDR3 region has the DNA TGTGCCAGCAGAGTCGGCGGGGGGACTAACAATGAGCAGTTCTTC.

The rearrangement links TRBV19 to TRBJ1-5; 7 bases fit TRBD1. V lost 3 bases to trimming and J lost 7 bases; unmatched junction nucleotides: 6. Germline CDR1 is LNHDA and CDR2 is SQIVND (reference sequence). There are 14 residues in the CDR3. The CDR3 nucleotides are TGTGCCAGTAGTATTGACAGGGTTCGCCAGCCCCAGCATTTT. This translates into CASSIDRVRQPQHF.

This chain uses TRBV27 with TRBJ2-7; a weak D match, TRBD2 (6 bases). The CDR3 has 14 residues. The germline gives CDR1 MNHEY, CDR2 SMNVEV (reference sequence). V was clipped by 2 bases and J by 4 bases, with 12 bases between them. In nucleotides, the CDR3 is TGTGCCAGCAGTTTACGGCGGGAATCTTACGAGCAGTACTTC. Translation: CASSLRRESYEQYF.

This clonotype was detected a few times. The chain combines TRBV28 with TRBJ2-1; D not certain. Germline V lookup: CDR1 MDHEN, CDR2 SYDVKM. Deletions cut 5 bases from V and 6 bases from J, with 17 bases between. This CDR3 contains 15 residues. The CDR3 region is CASSPLERTSNEQFF. CDR3 DNA sequence: TGTGCCAGCAGTCCCCTCGAGCGAACAAGCAATGAGCAGTTCTTC.

This clonotype was seen a few times. The J gene is TRBJ2-6, the V gene TRBV6-2 or TRBV6-3; the D is unclear. Germline V gene sequence: CDR1 MNHEY, CDR2 SVGEGT. With 5 bases removed from V and 4 bases from J, the gap between germline ends came to 6 bases. There are 13 residues in the CDR3. The CDR3 region is CASSTTGANVLTF. CDR3 DNA sequence: TGTGCCAGCAGTACGACAGGGGCCAACGTCCTGACTTTC.

CDR3 sequence: CASSQGWGEASYNEQFF. Here the CDR3 DNA reads TGTGCCAGCAGCCAAGGCTGGGGGGAGGCATCCTACAATGAGCAGTTCTTC. The rearrangement links TRBV14 to TRBJ2-1; possibly TRBD2 for D (6 bases). Germline V gene lookup returns CDR1 SGHDN and CDR2 FVKESK. This CDR3 is built from 17 residues. Trimming removed 1 base from V and 1 base from J, with 14 bases in between.

This clonotype was found a few times. The V call is TRBV29-1, the J call TRBJ2-3; tentatively, D is TRBD2 (6 bases). Germline values: CDR1 SQVTM, CDR2 ANQGSEA. V dropped 5 bases and J dropped 4 bases, with 19 bases sitting between them. There are 15 residues in the CDR3. CDR3 residues: CSVSYHGRGPDTQYF. The CDR3 DNA is TGCAGCGTTTCCTACCACGGGAGAGGCCCAGATACGCAGTATTTT.

V is TRBV2 and J is TRBJ2-1; D not resolved. CDR1 is SNHLY, CDR2 FYNNEI, per germline. Trimming took off 2 bases at V and 7 bases at J, with 9 bases between the two ends. CDR3 size: 13 residues. DNA of the CDR3: TGTGCCAGCAGTGAAAGGTCCCAGAATGAGCAGTTCTTC. It translates to CASSERSQNEQFF. Combining the CDR3 with reference TRBV2 and TRBJ2-1 gives the whole variable domain EPEVTQTPSHQVTQMGQEVILRCVPISNHLYFYWYRQILGQKVEFLVSFYNNEISEKSEIFDDQFSVERPDGSNFTLKIRSTKLEDSAMYFCASSERSQNEQFFGPGTRLTVL.

Many counts were recorded for this clonotype. This chain joins TRBV6-1 and TRBJ1-2; D gene uncertain. V was clipped by 6 bases and J by 2 bases, with 13 bases between them. The CDR3 runs to 14 residues. The V gene's germline CDR1 is MNHNS and CDR2 SASEGT. The DNA for the CDR3 is TGTGCCAGCAGCGAACCTGTCGGGAACTATGGCTACACCTTC. Amino acid sequence: CASSEPVGNYGYTF.

This clonotype was observed a single time. CDR3 sequence: CAWGQGSTEAFF. The CDR3 DNA is TGTGCCTGGGGACAGGGGAGCACTGAAGCTTTCTTT. This sequence joins TRBV30 and TRBJ1-1; 9 bases map to TRBD1. There are 12 residues in the CDR3. Trimming at V came to 5 bases and at J to 4 bases, leaving 2 bases not matched to a gene. Germline V CDR1 and CDR2: GTSNPN, SVGIG (reference sequence). The variable domain in full, with the rest retrieved from reference TRBV30 and TRBJ1-1, is SQTIHQWPATLVQPVGSPLSLECTVEGTSNPNLYWYRQAAGRGLQLLFYSVGIGQISSEVPQNLSASRPQDRQFILSSKKLLLSDSGFYLCAWGQGSTEAFFGQGTRLTVV.

This clonotype has at least ten counts. One end of the junction fails to match germline, which may point to a read error. The chain uses TRBV4-3 and TRBJ1-1; possible D gene TRBD1, 6 bases. Germline CDR1 and CDR2: LGHNA and YSLEER. The CDR3 has 14 amino acids. In DNA, the CDR3 is TGTGCCAGCAGCCAAGAGACAGGCAACACTGAAGCTTTCTTT. This codes for CASSQETGNTEAFF.

This clonotype was found many times. The V and J genes are TRBV20-1 and TRBJ2-3; no reliable D call. The V gene's germline CDR1 is DFQATT and CDR2 SNEGSKA (reference sequence). Deletions cut 6 bases from V and 0 bases from J, with 7 bases between. CDR3 size: 12 residues. CDR3 in amino acids: CSAPRSTDTQYF. The CDR3, as DNA: TGCAGTGCCCCAAGAAGCACAGATACGCAGTATTTT.

This clonotype showed up many times. The gene calls are TRBV5-6 and TRBJ2-5; possibly TRBD1 for D (7 bases). Germline lookup yields CDR1 SGHDT and CDR2 YYEEEE. The ends were cut back, 4 bases at V and 5 bases at J, with 12 bases in the middle. The CDR3 covers 13 residues. The CDR3 region is CASSRQGGETQYF. The CDR3 DNA reads as TGTGCCAGCAGCAGACAGGGAGGCGAGACCCAGTACTTC.

This clonotype was detected only a few times. The rearrangement joins TRBV7-2 to TRBJ1-1, with D maybe TRBD1 (5 bases). V was shortened by 1 base and J by 6 bases, with 12 bases between the two germline ends. CDR1 and CDR2 from the germline V gene are SGHTA and FQGNSA. This CDR3 spans 14 amino acids. CDR3 DNA: TGTGCCAGCAGCTTAGGGGGCCTCGTTGCTGAAGCTTTCTTT. This gives the protein CASSLGGLVAEAFF.

This clonotype was counted between two and nine times. The rearrangement joins TRBV2 to TRBJ2-7; 14 nucleotides line up with TRBD2. Trimming at V came to 6 bases and at J to 5 bases, leaving 6 bases not matched to a gene. Germline V gene lookup returns CDR1 SNHLY and CDR2 FYNNEI. This CDR3 is 15 amino acids long. The CDR3, as DNA: TGTGCCAGCAGGGGACTAGCGGGAGTGGTCCACGAGCAGTACTTC. It codes for CASRGLAGVVHEQYF.

This clonotype occurred many times. V gene TRBV6-1 combines with J gene TRBJ2-7, with 13 bases fitting TRBD2. The germline V gene has CDR1 MNHNS and CDR2 SASEGT. The CDR3 is made up of 15 amino acids. V lost 4 bases, J lost 3 bases, and 3 bases stayed unmatched. CDR3 protein: CASSALAGGDYEQYF. Written as DNA, the CDR3 is TGTGCCAGCAGTGCACTAGCGGGAGGGGACTACGAGCAGTACTTC.

The genes are TRBV7-9 and TRBJ2-3; D is uncertain. The CDR3 covers 12 residues. Germline V lookup: CDR1 SEHNR, CDR2 FQNEAQ (reference sequence). V was shortened by 2 bases and J by 5 bases, with 5 bases between the two germline ends. CDR3 region: CASSLRKDTQYF. As DNA, the CDR3 is TGTGCCAGCAGCTTAAGGAAAGATACGCAGTATTTT.

The CDR3 protein is CAISSGRSTDTQYF. The CDR3 region has the DNA TGTGCCATCAGCTCGGGACGCAGCACAGATACGCAGTATTTT. The V call is TRBV10-3, the J call TRBJ2-3; D tentatively fits TRBD1 or TRBD2 (5 bases each). From germline, CDR1 is ENHRY and CDR2 SYGVKD. The V end was cut by 6 bases, the J end by 0 bases, with 10 bases between. The CDR3 sequence is 14 residues long.

The chain couples TRBV6-2 or TRBV6-3 to TRBJ2-1; D not resolved. Germline V gene lookup returns CDR1 MNHEY and CDR2 SVGEGT. Trimming took off 2 bases at V and 5 bases at J, with 4 bases between the two ends. This CDR3 contains 12 residues. The CDR3 reads CASSYGDNEQFF. In DNA, the CDR3 is TGTGCCAGCAGTTACGGAGACAATGAGCAGTTCTTC.

The CDR3 protein is CASSPRRQGGGQFF. The CDR3 nucleotides read TGTGCCAGCAGCCCCAGGAGACAGGGCGGGGGGCAGTTCTTC. The chain links TRBV3-1 to TRBJ2-1, with D possibly called TRBD1 or TRBD2 (7 bases each). V lost 4 bases, J lost 12 bases, and 19 bases lay in between. Germline CDR1 is LGHDT and CDR2 is YNNKEL (reference sequence). The CDR3 contains 14 residues.

CDR3 protein: CASSNRVISYEQYF. The CDR3 DNA sequence: TGTGCCAGCAGTAACCGGGTCATCTCCTACGAGCAGTACTTC. The V and J genes are TRBV28 and TRBJ2-7, with D unclear. Germline V gene data show CDR1 as MDHEN and CDR2 as SYDVKM. The CDR3 loop spans 14 amino acids. V was cut by 5 bases and J by 0 bases, with 11 bases left in between.

In this sample, this clonotype turned up a few times. The chain links TRBV27 to TRBJ2-7, with a possible D match to TRBD2 (7 bases). Germline loops: CDR1 MNHEY, CDR2 SMNVEV (reference sequence). The CDR3 totals 13 residues. V lost 5 bases and J 4 bases, leaving 12 bases between the germline ends. The CDR3 region is CASSPKGGYEQYF. DNA of the CDR3: TGTGCCAGCAGTCCAAAGGGGGGGTACGAGCAGTACTTC.